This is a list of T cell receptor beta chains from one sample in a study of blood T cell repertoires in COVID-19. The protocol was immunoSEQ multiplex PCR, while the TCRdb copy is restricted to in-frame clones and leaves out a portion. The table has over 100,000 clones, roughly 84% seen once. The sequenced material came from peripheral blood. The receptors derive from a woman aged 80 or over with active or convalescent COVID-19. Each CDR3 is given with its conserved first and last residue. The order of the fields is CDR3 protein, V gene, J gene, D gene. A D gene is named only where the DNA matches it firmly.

CASSIQGAQNSPLHF	TRBV5-1	TRBJ1-6	TRBD1
CASSFGTGGNQPQHF	TRBV27	TRBJ1-5	TRBD1
CASSGRGSLNTEAFF	TRBV9	TRBJ1-1	.
CASSQAGTGTLYEQYF	TRBV27	TRBJ2-7	TRBD1
CASSTGQGTDQPQHF	TRBV7-9	TRBJ1-5	TRBD1
CSDRAGLYYGYTF	TRBV29-1	TRBJ1-2	.
CASSLVAGGYNEQFF	TRBV7-3	TRBJ2-1	.
CAWSVRDNQPQHF	TRBV30	TRBJ1-5	.
CASSGGLAGGSEQFF	TRBV19	TRBJ2-1	TRBD2
CASSESVYSPLHF	TRBV2	TRBJ1-6	.
CASSLTGTGGYEQYF	TRBV7-3	TRBJ2-7	TRBD1
CASSLQGHTDTQYF	TRBV7-9	TRBJ2-3	.
CASSGAPRAGELFF	TRBV9	TRBJ2-2	.
CASKAGHFSGANVLTF	TRBV28	TRBJ2-6	.
CASSIEPGQGLNYGYTF	TRBV19	TRBJ1-2	TRBD1
CSASWEGVGEQYF	TRBV20-1	TRBJ2-7	TRBD2
CASSFRQGDTGELFF	TRBV5-1	TRBJ2-2	TRBD1
CASSQQSYEQYF	TRBV5-1	TRBJ2-7	.
CAPDPPKRQGWGQPQHF	TRBV30	TRBJ1-5	TRBD1
CASSLGRGPYEQYF	TRBV28	TRBJ2-7	.
CASSSWTSGRIADTQYF	TRBV28	TRBJ2-3	TRBD2